This TCR beta chain was sequenced in a study of T cell clones after liver transplantation. Study-level findings and limits: In two subjects, few donor cells limited the measurable donor-reactive repertoire.

Germline V gene lookup returns CDR1 MDHEN and CDR2 SYDVKM. Trimming took off 3 bases at V and 5 bases at J, with 13 bases between the two ends. The CDR3 runs to 14 residues. In the case of this clone: The target antigen is unknown.

Data came from immunoSEQ multiplex PCR; TCRdb stores just in-frame clones and leaves some out. The table includes 12,000 to 15,000 clones, around 90% detected once. The specimen comprised CD8+ T cells from blood, sampled before liver transplant. The chain recombines TRBV28 with TRBJ2-5; D possibly uses TRBD1 or TRBD2 (5 bases each). This TCR was recovered from a human donor who received a liver transplant. CDR3 bases: TGTGCCAGCAGTTTTGTGGGGGAGAAGGAGACCCAGTACTTC. Protein: CASSFVGEKETQYF.